The rows below give T cell receptor beta chains drawn from one sample of a study of shared clonotypes between healthy human individuals. Repertoires were generated with immunoSEQ multiplex PCR, while TCRdb's copy carries only in-frame clones and drops some. The profile shows about 2 million clones, over 85% of them singletons. Sequencing was done on a sample of naive CD4+ T cells sorted from blood. Source of these receptors: a young man in good health. Each CDR3 is given with its conserved first and last residue.

J: TRBJ1-1; V: TRBV6-5; CDR3: CASSFPGNTEAFF
J: TRBJ2-2; V: TRBV5-6; CDR3: CASSLRDREAGELFF
J: TRBJ1-1; V: TRBV12-5; CDR3: CASGLSPTEAFF
J: TRBJ2-3; V: TRBV10-3; CDR3: CAIRGSGRGFTDTQYF
J: TRBJ2-3; V: TRBV5-1; CDR3: CASSSQLDTQYF
J: TRBJ1-1; V: TRBV6-5; CDR3: CASKRDRGDTEAFF
J: TRBJ2-7; V: TRBV11-3; CDR3: CASSLGRGPTYEQYF
J: TRBJ2-7; V: TRBV5-6; CDR3: CASSAPGQNYEQYF
J: TRBJ1-1; V: TRBV4-2; CDR3: CASSLAGGGNTEAFF
J: TRBJ1-4; V: TRBV2; CDR3: CASSEMGGAYEKLFF
J: TRBJ1-2; V: TRBV27; CDR3: CASSFGGKANYGYTF
J: TRBJ1-2; V: TRBV6-5; CDR3: CASSSERNYGYTF
J: TRBJ1-3; V: TRBV19; CDR3: CASSIGTGSSGNTIYF
J: TRBJ2-5; V: TRBV6-5; CDR3: CASSYAVQETQYF
J: TRBJ1-2; V: TRBV6-6; CDR3: CASSYGEISGYTF
J: TRBJ1-5; V: TRBV2; CDR3: CASSDREGQPQHF
J: TRBJ2-3; V: TRBV19; CDR3: CASSSPGLGTDTQYF
J: TRBJ1-3; V: TRBV19; CDR3: CASSTTRGNTIYF
J: TRBJ2-7; V: TRBV28; CDR3: CASSLRKVVFPYEQYF
J: TRBJ1-3; V: TRBV9; CDR3: CASSVDPASSGNTIYF
J: TRBJ2-7; V: TRBV10-3; CDR3: CAISEPFRQSYEQYF
J: TRBJ1-3; V: TRBV6-1; CDR3: CASRTGTVSGNTIYF
J: TRBJ2-2; V: TRBV27; CDR3: CASAPGNTGELFF
J: TRBJ2-7; V: TRBV6-1; CDR3: CASSEKTSGRDEQYF
J: TRBJ1-2; V: TRBV2; CDR3: CASSAGTAAFNYGYTF
J: TRBJ2-7; V: TRBV7-2; CDR3: CASSLQLTGNEQYF
J: TRBJ1-4; V: TRBV28; CDR3: CASSRWGGTNEKLFF
J: TRBJ1-5; V: TRBV19; CDR3: CASSGSGGTQPQHF
J: TRBJ1-2; V: TRBV6-1; CDR3: CASSEFGVGYTF
J: TRBJ1-5; V: TRBV7-8; CDR3: CASSLVWGGQVNQPQHF
J: TRBJ2-5; V: TRBV19; CDR3: CASSPLLSGLYQETQYF
J: TRBJ1-4; V: TRBV30; CDR3: CAWSRQGNEKLFF
J: TRBJ1-6; V: TRBV25-1; CDR3: CASSRQKILGGQGSPLHF
J: TRBJ2-7; V: TRBV5-4; CDR3: CASSLGQGGPYEQYF
J: TRBJ2-7; V: TRBV5-4; CDR3: CASSLASGAGLYEQYF
J: TRBJ2-3; V: TRBV7-2; CDR3: CASSRATSGGATDTQYF
J: TRBJ1-2; V: TRBV2; CDR3: CASRPGTDYGYTF
J: TRBJ1-6; V: TRBV30; CDR3: CAWVGQLGSPLHF
J: TRBJ1-6; V: TRBV6-1; CDR3: CASSGDSASSYNSPLHF
J: TRBJ2-2; V: TRBV6-4; CDR3: CARLPGELFF
J: TRBJ2-2; V: TRBV5-8; CDR3: CASSLFSFYGTANTGELFF
J: TRBJ2-2; V: TRBV5-1; CDR3: CASSLDGGNTGELFF
J: TRBJ1-4; V: TRBV6-5; CDR3: CASSYSGQGVEKLFF
J: TRBJ1-1; V: TRBV19; CDR3: CARSSTNTEAFF
J: TRBJ1-5; V: TRBV4-1; CDR3: CASSQGQWGNQPQHF
J: TRBJ2-7; V: TRBV18; CDR3: CASSPTRAYYEQYF
J: TRBJ1-2; V: TRBV5-1; CDR3: CASSLTGRDGYTF
J: TRBJ2-7; V: TRBV21-1; CDR3: CASSKTSGRTYEQYF
J: TRBJ2-7; V: TRBV5-6; CDR3: CASSLAAGAEQYF
J: TRBJ1-2; V: TRBV9; CDR3: CASSPVGQSYGYTF
J: TRBJ2-7; V: TRBV21-1; CDR3: CASRRERILYEQYF
J: TRBJ2-7; V: TRBV5-1; CDR3: CASSLRQTYEQYF
J: TRBJ2-3; V: TRBV28; CDR3: CASSLIGGDVTQYF
J: TRBJ2-7; V: TRBV5-4; CDR3: CASSSRQGAYEQYF
J: TRBJ2-1; V: TRBV9; CDR3: CASSVGDSFNEQFF
J: TRBJ2-2; V: TRBV6-5; CDR3: CASSRDSVYTGELFF
J: TRBJ2-7; V: TRBV2; CDR3: CASQGRNYEQYF
J: TRBJ1-3; V: TRBV7-2; CDR3: CASSLGPFSGNTIYF
J: TRBJ1-4; V: TRBV9; CDR3: CASSPGRQNEKLFF